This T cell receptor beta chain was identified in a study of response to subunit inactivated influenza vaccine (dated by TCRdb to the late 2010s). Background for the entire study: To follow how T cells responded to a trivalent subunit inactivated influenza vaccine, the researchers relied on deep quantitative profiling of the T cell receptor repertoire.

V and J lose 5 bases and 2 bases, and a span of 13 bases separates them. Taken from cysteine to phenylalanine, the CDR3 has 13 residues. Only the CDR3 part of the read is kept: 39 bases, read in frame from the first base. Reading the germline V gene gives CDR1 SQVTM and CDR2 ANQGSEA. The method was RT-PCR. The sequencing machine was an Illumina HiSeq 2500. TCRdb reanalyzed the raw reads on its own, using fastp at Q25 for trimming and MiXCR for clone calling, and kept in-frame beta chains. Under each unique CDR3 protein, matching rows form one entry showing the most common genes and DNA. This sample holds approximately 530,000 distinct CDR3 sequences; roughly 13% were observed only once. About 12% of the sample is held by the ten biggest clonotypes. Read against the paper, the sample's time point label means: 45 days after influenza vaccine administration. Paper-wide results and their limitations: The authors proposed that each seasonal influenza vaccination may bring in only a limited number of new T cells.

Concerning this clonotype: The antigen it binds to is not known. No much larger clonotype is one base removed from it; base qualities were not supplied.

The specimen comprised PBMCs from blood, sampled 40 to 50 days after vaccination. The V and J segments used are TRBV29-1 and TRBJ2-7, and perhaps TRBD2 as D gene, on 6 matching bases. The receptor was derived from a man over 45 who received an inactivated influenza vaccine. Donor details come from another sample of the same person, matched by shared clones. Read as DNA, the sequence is TGCAGCGTTAAGGAGGGACGGACCTACGAGCAGTACTTC. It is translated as CSVKEGRTYEQYF.